This T cell receptor beta chain originates from a study of cytomegalovirus exposure and HLA in healthy donors. General observations from the study: A missense variant in DCLRE1C was later tied to TCR beta V- and J-gene trimming. There were some V segments, including TRBV6-2 and TRBV6-3, excluded as indistinguishable. Researchers counted 164 TCR beta chains as cytomegalovirus-associated.

The PCR ran on 60 Vbeta and 13 Jbeta primers. Here immunoSEQ multiplex PCR was the method, and the copy in TCRdb shows in-frame clones only, minus some. The profile shows around 89,000 clones, 81% of them singletons. This CDR3 is built from 14 residues. The V end lost 0 bases, the J end lost 14 bases, and 17 bases lay between the germline ends. Germline values: CDR1 WNHNN, CDR2 SYGVQD (reference sequence). This clone was recorded only once. Its antigen remains unknown. The TCR comes from a girl aged 2-10 years in good health and CMV-seropositive. The sequenced sample consisted of PBMCs. This sequence joins TRBV10-1 and TRBJ2-1, with D maybe TRBD2 (6 bases). CDR3 sequence: CASSESNFAGPEFF. The CDR3 coding sequence is TGCGCCAGCAGTGAGTCGAATTTCGCGGGGCCAGAGTTCTTC.